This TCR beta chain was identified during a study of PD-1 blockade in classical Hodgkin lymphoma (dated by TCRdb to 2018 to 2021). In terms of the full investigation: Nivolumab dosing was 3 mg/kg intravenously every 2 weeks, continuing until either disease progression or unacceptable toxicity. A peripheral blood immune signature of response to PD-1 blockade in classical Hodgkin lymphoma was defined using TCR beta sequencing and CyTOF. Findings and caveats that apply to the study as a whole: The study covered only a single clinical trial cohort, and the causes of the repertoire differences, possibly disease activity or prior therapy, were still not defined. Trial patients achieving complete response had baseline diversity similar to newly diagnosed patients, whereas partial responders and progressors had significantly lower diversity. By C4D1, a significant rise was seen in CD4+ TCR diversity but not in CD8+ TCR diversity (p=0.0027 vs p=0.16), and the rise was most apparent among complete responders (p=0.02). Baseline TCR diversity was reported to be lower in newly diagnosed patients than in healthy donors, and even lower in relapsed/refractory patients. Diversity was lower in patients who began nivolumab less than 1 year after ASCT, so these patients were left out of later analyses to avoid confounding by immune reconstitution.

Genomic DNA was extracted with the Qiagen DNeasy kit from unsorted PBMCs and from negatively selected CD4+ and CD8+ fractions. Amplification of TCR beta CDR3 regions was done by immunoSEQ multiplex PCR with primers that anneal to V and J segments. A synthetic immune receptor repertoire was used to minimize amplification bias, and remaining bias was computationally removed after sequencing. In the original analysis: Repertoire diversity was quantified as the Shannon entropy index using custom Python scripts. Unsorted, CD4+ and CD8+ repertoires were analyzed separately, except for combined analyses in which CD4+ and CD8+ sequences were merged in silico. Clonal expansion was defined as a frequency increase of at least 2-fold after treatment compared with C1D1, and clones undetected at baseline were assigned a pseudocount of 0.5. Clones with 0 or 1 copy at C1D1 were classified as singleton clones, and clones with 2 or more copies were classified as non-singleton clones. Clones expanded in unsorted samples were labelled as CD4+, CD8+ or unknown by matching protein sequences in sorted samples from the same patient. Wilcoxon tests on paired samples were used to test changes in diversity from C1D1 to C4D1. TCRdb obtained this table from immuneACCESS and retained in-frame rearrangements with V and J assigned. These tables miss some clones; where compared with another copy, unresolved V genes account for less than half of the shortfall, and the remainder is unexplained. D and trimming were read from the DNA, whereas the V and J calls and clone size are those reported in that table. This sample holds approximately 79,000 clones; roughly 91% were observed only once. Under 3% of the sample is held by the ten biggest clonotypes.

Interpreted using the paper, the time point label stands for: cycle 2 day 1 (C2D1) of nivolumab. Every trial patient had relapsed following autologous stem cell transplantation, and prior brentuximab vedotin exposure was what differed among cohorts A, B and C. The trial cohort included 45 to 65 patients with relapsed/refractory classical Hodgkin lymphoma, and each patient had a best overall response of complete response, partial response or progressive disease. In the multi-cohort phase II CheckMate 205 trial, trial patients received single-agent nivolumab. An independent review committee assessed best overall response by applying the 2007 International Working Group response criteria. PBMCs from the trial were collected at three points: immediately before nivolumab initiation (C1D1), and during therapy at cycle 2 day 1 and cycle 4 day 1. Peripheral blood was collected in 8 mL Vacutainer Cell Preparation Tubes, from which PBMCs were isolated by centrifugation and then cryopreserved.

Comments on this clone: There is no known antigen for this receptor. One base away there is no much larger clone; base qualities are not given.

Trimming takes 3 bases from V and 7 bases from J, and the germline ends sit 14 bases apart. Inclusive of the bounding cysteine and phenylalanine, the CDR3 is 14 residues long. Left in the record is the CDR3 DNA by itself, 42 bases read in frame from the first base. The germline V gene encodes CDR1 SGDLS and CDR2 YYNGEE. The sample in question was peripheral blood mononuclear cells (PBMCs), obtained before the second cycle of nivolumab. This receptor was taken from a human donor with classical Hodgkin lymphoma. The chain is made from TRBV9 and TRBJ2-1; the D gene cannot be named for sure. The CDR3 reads CASSAVKGPNEQFF. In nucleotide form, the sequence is TGTGCCAGCAGCGCCGTAAAGGGTCCGAATGAGCAGTTCTTC.